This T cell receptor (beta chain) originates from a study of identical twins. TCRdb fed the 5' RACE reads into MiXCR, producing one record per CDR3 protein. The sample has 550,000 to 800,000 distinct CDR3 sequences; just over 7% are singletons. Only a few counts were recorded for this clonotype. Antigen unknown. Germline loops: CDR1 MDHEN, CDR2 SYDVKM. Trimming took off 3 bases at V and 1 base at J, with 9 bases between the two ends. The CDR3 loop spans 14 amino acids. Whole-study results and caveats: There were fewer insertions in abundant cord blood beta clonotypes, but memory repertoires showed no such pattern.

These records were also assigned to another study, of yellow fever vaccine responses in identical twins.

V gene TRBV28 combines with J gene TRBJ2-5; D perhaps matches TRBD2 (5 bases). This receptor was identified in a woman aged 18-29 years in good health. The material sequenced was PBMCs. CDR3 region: CASSFFGVQETQYF. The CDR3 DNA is TGTGCCAGCAGTTTTTTCGGGGTCCAAGAGACCCAGTACTTC. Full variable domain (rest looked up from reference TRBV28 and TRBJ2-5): DVKVTQSSRYLVKRTGEKVFLECVQDMDHENMFWYRQDPGLGLRLIYFSYDVKMKEKGDIPEGYSVSREKKERFSLILESASTNQTSMYLCASSFFGVQETQYFGPGTRLLVL.